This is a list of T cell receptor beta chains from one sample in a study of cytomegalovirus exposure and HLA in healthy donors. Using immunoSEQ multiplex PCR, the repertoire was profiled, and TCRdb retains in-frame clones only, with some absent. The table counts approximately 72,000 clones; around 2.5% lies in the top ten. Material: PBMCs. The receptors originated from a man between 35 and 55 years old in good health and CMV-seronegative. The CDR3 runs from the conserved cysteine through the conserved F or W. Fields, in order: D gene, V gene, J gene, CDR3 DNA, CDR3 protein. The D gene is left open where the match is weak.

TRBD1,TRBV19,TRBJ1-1,TGTGCCAGTAGTAACCTCGACAGGGGGTTCTCGGCTTTCTTT,CASSNLDRGFSAFF
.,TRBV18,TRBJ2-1,TGTGCCAGCTCACCGCCGGGCCAGGGATGGAATGGGCAGTTCTTC,CASSPPGQGWNGQFF
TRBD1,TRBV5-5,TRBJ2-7,TGTGCCAGCAGCTTGGAGGACAGGGGTTACGAGCAGTACTTC,CASSLEDRGYEQYF
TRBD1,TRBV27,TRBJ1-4,TGTGCCAGCAGACGGAAGTGGTCGGGCCAGGGGGCGACTGAAAAACTGTTTTTT,CASRRKWSGQGATEKLFF
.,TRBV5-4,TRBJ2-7,TGTGCCAGCAGCTTCATTGGAGGCTACGAGCAGTACTTC,CASSFIGGYEQYF
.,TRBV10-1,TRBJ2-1,TGCGCCAGCAGTGAGTGGGTTGGGGAGGCGAGGAATGAGCAGTTCTTC,CASSEWVGEARNEQFF
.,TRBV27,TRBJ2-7,TGTGCCAGCAGTTTAGGGCCCACAGGGCGGTGGGAGCAGTACTTC,CASSLGPTGRWEQYF
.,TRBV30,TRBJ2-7,TGTGCCTGGAGTGCAGGGACGGACAGCTCCTACGAGCAGTACTTC,CAWSAGTDSSYEQYF
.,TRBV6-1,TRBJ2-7,TGTGCCAGTTACTACGAGCAGTACTTC,CASYYEQYF
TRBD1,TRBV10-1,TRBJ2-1,TGCGCCAGCATAAAAAGGGGGCTCTCCTACAATGAGCAGTTCTTC,CASIKRGLSYNEQFF
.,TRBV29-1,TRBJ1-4,TGCAGTATAAACAGGGCGGTGGGAGAAAAACTGTTTTTT,CSINRAVGEKLFF
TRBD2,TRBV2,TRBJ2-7,TGTGCCAGCAGTGAAGGGGCGGGGGTCTCCTACGAGCAGTACTTC,CASSEGAGVSYEQYF
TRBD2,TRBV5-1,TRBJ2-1,TGCGCCAGCAGCGTGACTAGCGGGGGGGACAATGAGCAGTTCTTC,CASSVTSGGDNEQFF
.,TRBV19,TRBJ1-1,TGTGCCAGTAGTCAAGGGGTGAACACTGAAGCTTTCTTT,CASSQGVNTEAFF
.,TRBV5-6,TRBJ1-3,TGTGCCAGCAGCTATCCCCTAGGGGCTAGCTCTGGAAACACCATATATTTT,CASSYPLGASSGNTIYF
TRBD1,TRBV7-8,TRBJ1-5,TGTGCCAGCAGCTCCGGACAGGGGAATCAGCCCCAGCATTTT,CASSSGQGNQPQHF
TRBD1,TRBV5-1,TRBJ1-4,TGCGCCAGCAGCCTCGGACAGGGGTACGAAAAACTGTTTTTT,CASSLGQGYEKLFF
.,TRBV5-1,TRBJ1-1,TGCGCCAGCAGCTTGAGGACCGGAGGTAAGAACACTGAAGCTTTCTTT,CASSLRTGGKNTEAFF
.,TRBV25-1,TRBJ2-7,TGTGCCAGCAGTACCGTAGATGGGGCTACCCCCCTCTACGAGCAGTACTTC,CASSTVDGATPLYEQYF
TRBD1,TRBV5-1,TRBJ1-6,TGCGCCAGCAGCATAGGACAGGGAAATTCACCCCTCCACTTT,CASSIGQGNSPLHF
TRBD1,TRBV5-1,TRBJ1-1,TGCGCCAGCAGCCCCAGGGGGCAAGACACTGAAGCTTTCTTT,CASSPRGQDTEAFF
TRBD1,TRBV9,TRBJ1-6,TGTGCCAGCAGCGTAGCAGGACAGGGAAATTCACCCCTCCACTTT,CASSVAGQGNSPLHF
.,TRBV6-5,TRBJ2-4,TGTGCCAGCAGTTACTCGTACCAGGGGGCCAAAAACATTCAGTACTTC,CASSYSYQGAKNIQYF
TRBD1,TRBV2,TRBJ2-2,TGTGCCAGCAGTGAGACAGGGGCCTTCGCCGGGGAGCTGTTTTTT,CASSETGAFAGELFF
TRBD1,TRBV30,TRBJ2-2,TGTGCCTGGAGTGTGACAGGGTCCTCTGGCGGGGAGCTGTTTTTT,CAWSVTGSSGGELFF
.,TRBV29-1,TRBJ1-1,TGCAGCGTTGAAATGGGGGGGAGGTCTGAAGCTTTCTTT,CSVEMGGRSEAFF
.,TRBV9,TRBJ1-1,TGTGCCAGCAGCGCCAGCCCGGGACAGAACACTGAAGCTTTCTTT,CASSASPGQNTEAFF
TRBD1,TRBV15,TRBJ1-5,TGTGCCACCAGCAGAGATTTAAGAGACAGGGTGAGCCAGCCCCAGCATTTT,CATSRDLRDRVSQPQHF
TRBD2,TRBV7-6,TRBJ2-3,TGTGCCAGCAGCGCTGGCGGGGGGGCCACAGATACGCAGTATTTT,CASSAGGGATDTQYF
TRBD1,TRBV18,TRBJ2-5,TGTGCCAGCTCACCTGGGACAGGGCAAGAGACCCAGTACTTC,CASSPGTGQETQYF
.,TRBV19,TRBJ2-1,TGTGCCAGTAGCCACGACAGGTCCAATGAGCAGTTCTTC,CASSHDRSNEQFF
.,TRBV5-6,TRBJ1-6,TGTGCCAGCAGCTTGGACGGGGTCTTTTCACCCCTCCACTTT,CASSLDGVFSPLHF
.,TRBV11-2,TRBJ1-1,TGTGCCAGCAGCATGACAGGTAAAGCTTTCTTT,CASSMTGKAFF
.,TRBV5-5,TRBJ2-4,TGTGCCAGCAGCTTGGTGCCAGGGGAAAACATTCAGTACTTC,CASSLVPGENIQYF
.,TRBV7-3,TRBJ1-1,TGTGCCAGCAGCTTAACGGCCGCACGGGGTGCTAACACTGAAGCTTTCTTT,CASSLTAARGANTEAFF
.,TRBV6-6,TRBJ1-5,TGTGCCAGCAGCCACGGGGAGCCCCAGCATTTT,CASSHGEPQHF
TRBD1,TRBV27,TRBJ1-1,TGTGCCATCGGGCAGGGGGTCCCTGAAGCTTTCTTT,CAIGQGVPEAFF
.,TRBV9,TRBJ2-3,TGTGCCAGCAGCGTCGGGCGGGGGACAACAGATACGCAGTATTTT,CASSVGRGTTDTQYF
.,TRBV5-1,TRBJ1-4,TGCGCCAGCAGCCTAACAGGGTCTTCGGCTAATGAAAAACTGTTTTTT,CASSLTGSSANEKLFF
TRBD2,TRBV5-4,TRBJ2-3,TGTGCCAGCAGCTCCCCGGGGGGGCGGGGAGATACGCAGTATTTT,CASSSPGGRGDTQYF
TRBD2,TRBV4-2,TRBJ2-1,TGTGCCAGCAGCCAGGATCTAGCGGGGAGAACAAATGAGCAGTTCTTC,CASSQDLAGRTNEQFF
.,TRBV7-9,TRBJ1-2,TGTGCCAGCAGCTCTGTGCAGCTAGGACAGTCGTTCTATGGCTACACCTTC,CASSSVQLGQSFYGYTF
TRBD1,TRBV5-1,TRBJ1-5,TGCGCCAGCAGCCTGACAGGGAGGATGGATCAGCCCCAGCATTTT,CASSLTGRMDQPQHF
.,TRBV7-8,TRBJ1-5,TGTGCCAGCAGCTTAGGCTTATCCCCTTGGGGGGGCTCGGCCCAGCATTTT,CASSLGLSPWGGSAQHF
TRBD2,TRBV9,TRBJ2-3,TGTGCCAGCAGCCTTGGACTAGCGGGGGGTACTAGCACAGATACGCAGTATTTT,CASSLGLAGGTSTDTQYF
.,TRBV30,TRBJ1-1,TGTGCCGGGAGGGGACTGGGGGAAGCTTTCTTT,CAGRGLGEAFF
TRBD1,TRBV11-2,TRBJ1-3,TGTGCCAGCAGCTTAATTATGTACGGGACAGTTGGAAACACCATATATTTT,CASSLIMYGTVGNTIYF
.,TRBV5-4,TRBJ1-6,TGTGCCAGCAGCAAGAGCGCGGCGGCGGATTCACCCCTCCACTTT,CASSKSAAADSPLHF
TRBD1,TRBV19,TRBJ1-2,TGTGCCAGTAGTGCAGGGGGATTTACCTTC,CASSAGGFTF
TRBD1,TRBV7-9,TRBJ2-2,TGTGCCAGCCGCACCGGGGGGACAGGGTACACCGGGGAGCTGTTTTTT,CASRTGGTGYTGELFF
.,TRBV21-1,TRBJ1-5,TGTGCCAGCAGCAAAGAGCAGCAGGCAGCCGCTTCTAGCAATCAGCCCCAGCATTTT,CASSKEQQAAASSNQPQHF
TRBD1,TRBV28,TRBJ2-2,TGTGCCAGCAGTCTCAGGGGGAAGAACACCGGGGAGCTGTTTTTT,CASSLRGKNTGELFF
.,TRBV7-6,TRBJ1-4,TGTGCCAGCAGCTTAATGCGGTCGCCTAATGAAAAACTGTTTTTT,CASSLMRSPNEKLFF
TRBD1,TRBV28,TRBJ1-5,TGTGCCAGCAGTTTATGGGGCTCCCAGGGGGCGCATCAGCCCCAGCATTTT,CASSLWGSQGAHQPQHF
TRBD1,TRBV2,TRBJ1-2,TGTGCCAGCAGCGTGACAGGGGGCGCAAACTATGGCTACACCTTC,CASSVTGGANYGYTF
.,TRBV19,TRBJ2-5,TGTGCCAGTAGACCAGGGATCCCTCCAGAGACCCAGTACTTC,CASRPGIPPETQYF
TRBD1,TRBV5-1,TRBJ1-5,TGCGCCAGCAGTACAGGGGAGGATTATCAGCCCCAGCATTTT,CASSTGEDYQPQHF
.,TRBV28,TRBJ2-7,TGTGCCAGCAGTGCGACGACACTTTTGGTCTTCTACGAGCAGTACTTC,CASSATTLLVFYEQYF
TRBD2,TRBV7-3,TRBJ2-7,TGTGCCAGCAGCTTAACGCCGGGACTAGGCTTTTACGAGCAGTACTTC,CASSLTPGLGFYEQYF